One sample yielded the 17 T cell receptor beta chains listed below, sequenced in a study of blood T cell repertoires in COVID-19. The data were produced by immunoSEQ multiplex PCR, yet TCRdb's version contains in-frame clones alone and is incomplete. The data contain about 160,000 clones, roughly 84% of them singletons. The specimen sequenced was PBMCs or T cells enriched from blood (not recorded which). The receptors shown here come from a man aged 60 to 75 who had recovered from COVID-19.

V usage is TRBV27 and J usage is TRBJ2-2; 7 bases map to TRBD1. Trimming cost V 6 bases and J 3 bases; bases outside gene matches: 4. The germline V gene has CDR1 MNHEY and CDR2 SMNVEV (reference sequence). This CDR3 is 14 amino acids long. The CDR3 spells CASRLQGYTGELFF. The CDR3, as DNA: TGTGCCAGCAGACTACAGGGGTACACCGGGGAGCTGTTTTTT.

This sequence joins TRBV6-5 and TRBJ2-5, with TRBD2 as a possible D gene (6 bases). The V gene's germline CDR1 is MNHEY and CDR2 SVGAGI. V was cut by 8 bases and J by 4 bases, with 14 bases left in between. This CDR3 contains 13 residues. The CDR3 reads CASWGRLRETQYF. The DNA for the CDR3 is TGTGCCAGCTGGGGGAGGTTAAGAGAGACCCAGTACTTC.

The V call is TRBV2, the J call TRBJ1-5; the D gene is possibly TRBD1 (6 bases). The CDR3 is 14 residues long. Per germline, CDR1 SNHLY and CDR2 FYNNEI. V dropped 3 bases and J dropped 3 bases, with 9 bases sitting between them. This CDR3 is CASSDRGYNQPQHF. As DNA, the CDR3 is TGTGCCAGCAGTGACAGGGGTTACAATCAGCCCCAGCATTTT.

This rearrangement joins TRBV28 to TRBJ1-3; possible D gene TRBD1, 5 bases. Trimming pared 8 bases from V and 2 bases from J, leaving 10 bases between. CDR1 MDHEN and CDR2 SYDVKM come from the germline V gene. The CDR3 sequence is 13 residues long. CDR3 nucleotides: TGTGCCAGCGGGGGGGACGCTGGAAACACCATATATTTT. The encoded protein is CASGGDAGNTIYF.

The CDR3 nucleotides read TGTGCCAGCAGTTTTCGGACAGGGTCCAACTATGGCTACACCTTC. It codes for CASSFRTGSNYGYTF. The rearrangement uses TRBV27 and TRBJ1-2, with TRBD1 matching 8 bases. CDR1 is MNHEY and CDR2 is SMNVEV in the germline V gene (reference sequence). The CDR3 sequence is 15 residues long. V dropped 3 bases and J dropped 2; count of bases not matched to a gene: 5.

For this clone: A much larger clone differs by one base, so this may be a read error. Other nucleotide sequences from this sample produce the same CDR3. This rearrangement joins TRBV6-5 to TRBJ2-7; 7 bases match TRBD1. Germline values: CDR1 MNHEY, CDR2 SVGAGI. CDR3 length equals 15 residues. V dropped 4 bases and J dropped 1; count of bases not matched to a gene: 7. The CDR3: CASSSRPGQSYEQYF. CDR3 in DNA: TGTGCCAGCAGTTCACGACCGGGACAGTCCTACGAGCAGTACTTC.

The chain employs TRBV6-1 and TRBJ2-7, with D tentatively TRBD1 (5 bases). V shed 3 bases and J shed 0 bases, with 9 bases lying between them. Germline CDR1 reads MNHNS; CDR2 reads SASEGT. The CDR3 sequence is 14 residues long. The CDR3 spells CASSDRQSSYEQYF. DNA for the CDR3: TGTGCCAGCAGTGATAGACAGAGCTCCTACGAGCAGTACTTC.

CDR3 nucleotide sequence: TGTGCCAGCAGCTTAGCCAGGACTAGCGGGAGGTCCCACGAGCAGTACTTC. This gives the protein CASSLARTSGRSHEQYF. This chain links TRBV11-2 with TRBJ2-7; 14 bases agree with TRBD2. Losses at the gene ends were 1 base for V and 5 bases for J; bases not matched to a gene: 7. Germline V lookup: CDR1 SGHAT, CDR2 FQNNGV. The CDR3 consists of 17 residues.

The chain carries TRBV30 and TRBJ2-7; 9 positions agree with TRBD1. The CDR3 has 14 residues. Germline values: CDR1 GTSNPN, CDR2 SVGIG (reference sequence). With 0 bases clipped from V and 2 bases from J, the junction kept 2 bases outside the gene matches. The CDR3 loop is CAWSVTGGPYEQYF. The CDR3 region has the DNA TGTGCCTGGAGTGTGACAGGGGGGCCCTACGAGCAGTACTTC.

The CDR3 sequence: CASNQGASGTDTQYF. DNA for the CDR3: TGTGCCAGCAACCAGGGGGCTAGCGGCACAGATACGCAGTATTTT. The J gene is TRBJ2-3, the V gene TRBV11-2, with 8 nucleotides matching TRBD1. V dropped 7 bases and J dropped 1; count of bases not matched to a gene: 7. This CDR3 is 15 amino acids long. Germline V gene data show CDR1 as SGHAT and CDR2 as FQNNGV.

A note on this clone: Other DNA sequences of this sample code for an identical CDR3. The chain joins TRBV5-1 to TRBJ2-2, with a tentative D call TRBD1 (5 bases). Germline CDR1 is SGHRS and CDR2 is YFSETQ. Trimming left V 4 bases short and J 1 base short, with 8 bases between. This CDR3 is built from 14 residues. The CDR3: CASSLGQNTGELFF. DNA of the CDR3: TGCGCCAGCAGCCTCGGACAGAACACCGGGGAGCTGTTTTTT.

CDR3 bases: TGTGCCATCCCCCAAAACAGGGTTTCGGGCTATGGCTACACCTTC. This codes for CAIPQNRVSGYGYTF. The V and J genes are TRBV28 and TRBJ1-2, with D possibly TRBD1 on 6 matching bases. Germline V gives CDR1 MDHEN, CDR2 SYDVKM. The CDR3 has 15 amino acids. V was shortened by 10 bases and J by 4 bases, with 22 bases between the two germline ends.

V is TRBV13 and J is TRBJ2-7; D is unresolved. Per germline, CDR1 PRHDT and CDR2 FYEKMQ (reference sequence). This CDR3 has 11 residues. The germline V and J ends were trimmed by 5 bases and 2 bases, with 4 bases remaining between them. This CDR3 reads CASSRAYEQYF. The CDR3 nucleotides are TGTGCCAGCAGCCGGGCCTACGAGCAGTACTTC.

This clone was recorded only once. The J gene is TRBJ2-5, the V gene TRBV5-1, with D perhaps TRBD2 (6 bases). CDR1 SGHRS and CDR2 YFSETQ come from the germline V gene. V was shortened by 2 bases and J by 5 bases, with 13 bases between the two germline ends. The CDR3 loop spans 14 amino acids. This CDR3 reads CASSFQLALETQYF. CDR3 bases: TGCGCCAGCAGCTTCCAACTAGCCCTGGAGACCCAGTACTTC.

This sequence joins TRBV29-1 and TRBJ2-7; 11 bases are a match to TRBD1. Germline CDR1 and CDR2: SQVTM and ANQGSEA. CDR3 length equals 15 residues. J was trimmed by 7 bases and V by 3 bases; bases with no gene match: 11. The CDR3 reads CSVEVRGQGAGEQYF. CDR3 in DNA: TGCAGCGTTGAGGTCCGAGGACAGGGGGCCGGGGAGCAGTACTTC.

V gene TRBV19 combines with J gene TRBJ2-1; D not resolved. Between the trimmed V and J ends, which lost 5 bases and 10 bases, there was a span of 18 bases. This CDR3 comprises 14 residues. Germline V gives CDR1 LNHDA, CDR2 SQIVND (reference sequence). CDR3 amino acids: CASSLPGIPWEQFF. The CDR3 DNA reads TGTGCCAGTAGTCTGCCCGGTATACCCTGGGAGCAGTTCTTC.

This clone has just one count. V is TRBV10-3 and J is TRBJ2-2, with 8 positions matching TRBD1. With V trimmed by 11 bases and J by 0 bases, 5 bases remained unmatched. The CDR3 extends over 14 amino acids. CDR1 ENHRY and CDR2 SYGVKD come from the germline V gene. CDR3 DNA: TGTGCCCTAAGGACAGGGACGAACACCGGGGAGCTGTTTTTT. This translates into CALRTGTNTGELFF.